This is a list of T cell receptor beta chains from one sample in a study of PD-1 blockade in classical Hodgkin lymphoma. Sequenced by immunoSEQ multiplex PCR; TCRdb stores in-frame clones only, minus some. The table includes about 19,000 clones, around 82% detected once. Here the sequenced sample was peripheral blood mononuclear cells (PBMCs), taken before the fourth cycle of nivolumab. These receptor sequences come from a human donor with classical Hodgkin lymphoma. The CDR3 runs from the conserved cysteine through the conserved F or W. A D gene is named only where the DNA matches it firmly. Only some rows state a clone size, as once, few, many or a class for expanded clones.

D gene: TRBD2; clone size: NA; V gene: TRBV10-3; J gene: TRBJ2-1; CDR3 DNA: TGTGCCATCAGTGGGAAGACTGGACTAGTCGATGAGCAGTTCTTC; CDR3 protein: CAISGKTGLVDEQFF
D gene: TRBD1; clone size: few; V gene: TRBV7-9; J gene: TRBJ2-1; CDR3 DNA: TGTGCCAGCAGCTTAGGTGCCGGGACAGGGGTCTACAATGAGCAGTTCTTC; CDR3 protein: CASSLGAGTGVYNEQFF
D gene: TRBD1; clone size: NA; V gene: TRBV18; J gene: TRBJ2-7; CDR3 DNA: TGTGCCAGCTCACCTATCCTACAGGGGGGACGGAATTACTTC; CDR3 protein: CASSPILQGGRNYF
D gene: NA; clone size: once; V gene: TRBV19; J gene: TRBJ2-3; CDR3 DNA: TGTGCCAGTAGTATGTTGTCAGGGGAAACAGATACGCAGTATTTT; CDR3 protein: CASSMLSGETDTQYF
D gene: NA; clone size: NA; V gene: TRBV19; J gene: TRBJ1-2; CDR3 DNA: TGTGCCAGTAGCACTCTAGGGGGGAACTATGGCTACACCTTC; CDR3 protein: CASSTLGGNYGYTF
D gene: NA; clone size: once; V gene: TRBV7-9; J gene: TRBJ1-1; CDR3 DNA: TGTGCCAGCAGTTTAGTCGTTAACACTGAAGCTTTCTTT; CDR3 protein: CASSLVVNTEAFF
D gene: TRBD1; clone size: NA; V gene: TRBV28; J gene: TRBJ1-1; CDR3 DNA: TGTGCCAGCAGCCGTTACGGGACAGGGAATCTCCCCTTCTTT; CDR3 protein: CASSRYGTGNLPFF
D gene: NA; clone size: NA; V gene: TRBV18; J gene: TRBJ2-3; CDR3 DNA: TGTGCCAGCTCACCATCTACCTTGGCATCCTCCTTAGTATTCACAGATACGCAGTATTTT; CDR3 protein: CASSPSTLASSLVFTDTQYF
D gene: NA; clone size: NA; V gene: TRBV6-5; J gene: TRBJ1-2; CDR3 DNA: TGTGCCAGCAGTTACTCGACAGGTGGCACCCGCTATGGCTACACCTTC; CDR3 protein: CASSYSTGGTRYGYTF
D gene: NA; clone size: NA; V gene: TRBV19; J gene: TRBJ1-1; CDR3 DNA: TGTGCCAGTAAGTTTTTGGGGGGCACTGAAGCTTTCTTT; CDR3 protein: CASKFLGGTEAFF
D gene: NA; clone size: NA; V gene: TRBV5-4; J gene: TRBJ2-1; CDR3 DNA: TGTGCCAGCAGCGGACGGGAAAGGGTCTACAATGAGCAGTTCTTC; CDR3 protein: CASSGRERVYNEQFF
D gene: NA; clone size: NA; V gene: TRBV18; J gene: TRBJ2-1; CDR3 DNA: TGTGCCAGCTCACCACCGGAGGAAGTTGGAGGGAATGAGCAGTTCTTC; CDR3 protein: CASSPPEEVGGNEQFF
D gene: NA; clone size: few; V gene: TRBV6-5; J gene: TRBJ2-2; CDR3 DNA: TGTGCCAGCAGTTACTCGGACGAATCGAACACCGGGGAGCTGTTTTTT; CDR3 protein: CASSYSDESNTGELFF
D gene: NA; clone size: NA; V gene: TRBV6-6; J gene: TRBJ2-1; CDR3 DNA: TGTGCCAGCAGTTACGGGGGACTTGAGCAGTTCTTC; CDR3 protein: CASSYGGLEQFF
D gene: NA; clone size: NA; V gene: TRBV9; J gene: TRBJ2-6; CDR3 DNA: TGTGCCAGCAGCCTTAGGGCCAACGTCCTGACTTTC; CDR3 protein: CASSLRANVLTF
D gene: TRBD1; clone size: NA; V gene: TRBV19; J gene: TRBJ2-7; CDR3 DNA: TGTGCCAGTAGTGGACAGGCCTCCTACGAGCAGTACTTC; CDR3 protein: CASSGQASYEQYF
D gene: NA; clone size: once; V gene: TRBV2; J gene: TRBJ1-2; CDR3 DNA: TGTGCCAGCAGTGAAGCTTCCCTTGTAGCTAACTATGGCTACACCTTC; CDR3 protein: CASSEASLVANYGYTF
D gene: NA; clone size: once; V gene: TRBV9; J gene: TRBJ2-7; CDR3 DNA: TGTGCCAGCAGCGTAGGGGGGAATAACGAGCAGTACTTC; CDR3 protein: CASSVGGNNEQYF
D gene: NA; clone size: NA; V gene: TRBV4-2; J gene: TRBJ1-3; CDR3 DNA: TGTGCCAGCAGCCAAGAGCGCCCCGTAGCGGGCTCTGGAAACACCATATATTTT; CDR3 protein: CASSQERPVAGSGNTIYF
D gene: NA; clone size: NA; V gene: TRBV19; J gene: TRBJ1-1; CDR3 DNA: TGTGCCAGTAGTTTGATAACAGGGATGAACACTGAAGCTTTCTTT; CDR3 protein: CASSLITGMNTEAFF
D gene: NA; clone size: NA; V gene: TRBV12-2; J gene: TRBJ2-2; CDR3 DNA: TGTGCAAGTCGCTTAGCAACCGGGACAGAGAACACCGGGGAGCTGTTTTTT; CDR3 protein: CASRLATGTENTGELFF
D gene: TRBD1; clone size: NA; V gene: TRBV6-5; J gene: TRBJ2-1; CDR3 DNA: TGTGCCAGTCGACAGGGCATATCTATGTACAATGAGCAGTTCTTC; CDR3 protein: CASRQGISMYNEQFF
D gene: TRBD2; clone size: NA; V gene: TRBV6-1; J gene: TRBJ2-7; CDR3 DNA: TGTGCCAGCAGGACTAGCGCCTACTACGAGCAGTACTTC; CDR3 protein: CASRTSAYYEQYF
D gene: NA; clone size: NA; V gene: TRBV6-6; J gene: TRBJ1-1; CDR3 DNA: TGTGCCAGCACCCTGAAGGGGACTGAAGCTTTCTTT; CDR3 protein: CASTLKGTEAFF
D gene: TRBD2; clone size: NA; V gene: TRBV7-3; J gene: TRBJ2-2; CDR3 DNA: TGTGCCAGCAGCTTAGTGGCACTAGCGGGGGCGAACACCGGGGAGCTGTTTTTT; CDR3 protein: CASSLVALAGANTGELFF
D gene: TRBD1; clone size: NA; V gene: TRBV7-2; J gene: TRBJ1-1; CDR3 DNA: TGTGCCAGCAGCTTCCAGGACAGGGTAACTGAAGCTTTCTTT; CDR3 protein: CASSFQDRVTEAFF
D gene: TRBD2; clone size: NA; V gene: TRBV29-1; J gene: TRBJ2-2; CDR3 DNA: TGCAGCGGTCTAGCGGGAGGTCTCACCGGGGAGCTGTTTTTT; CDR3 protein: CSGLAGGLTGELFF
D gene: NA; clone size: NA; V gene: TRBV27; J gene: TRBJ2-5; CDR3 DNA: TGTGCCAGCAGTTCGCCCTACCAAGAGACCCAGTACTTC; CDR3 protein: CASSSPYQETQYF
D gene: TRBD1; clone size: NA; V gene: TRBV5-1; J gene: TRBJ1-4; CDR3 DNA: TGCGCCAGCAGCCCGGGGCCGGACAGGGGAAATGAAAAACTGTTTTTT; CDR3 protein: CASSPGPDRGNEKLFF
D gene: NA; clone size: NA; V gene: TRBV11-1; J gene: TRBJ2-5; CDR3 DNA: TGTGCCAGCAGCTTAGAGACGGGAGAGAGTGAGACCCAGTACTTC; CDR3 protein: CASSLETGESETQYF
D gene: TRBD1; clone size: NA; V gene: TRBV19; J gene: TRBJ1-6; CDR3 DNA: TGTGCCAGTAGTATACTGGGACAGGGGGATTCACCCCTCCACTTT; CDR3 protein: CASSILGQGDSPLHF
D gene: NA; clone size: NA; V gene: TRBV7-3; J gene: TRBJ2-2; CDR3 DNA: TGTGCCAGCAGCCCAGCCACCACCGGGGAGCTGTTTTTT; CDR3 protein: CASSPATTGELFF